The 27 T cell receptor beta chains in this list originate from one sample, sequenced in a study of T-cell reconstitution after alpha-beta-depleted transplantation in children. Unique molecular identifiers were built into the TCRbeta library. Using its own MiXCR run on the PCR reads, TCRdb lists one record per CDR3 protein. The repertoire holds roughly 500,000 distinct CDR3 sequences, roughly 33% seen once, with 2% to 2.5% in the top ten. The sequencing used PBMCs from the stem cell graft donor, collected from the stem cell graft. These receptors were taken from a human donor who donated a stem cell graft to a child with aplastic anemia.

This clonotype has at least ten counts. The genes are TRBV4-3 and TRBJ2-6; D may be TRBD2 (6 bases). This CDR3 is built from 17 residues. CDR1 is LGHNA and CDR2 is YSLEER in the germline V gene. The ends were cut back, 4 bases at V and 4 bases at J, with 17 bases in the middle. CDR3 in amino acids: CASSRSGANDGANVLTF. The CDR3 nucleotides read TGCGCCAGCAGCCGGTCGGGAGCCAACGACGGGGCCAACGTCCTGACTTTC.

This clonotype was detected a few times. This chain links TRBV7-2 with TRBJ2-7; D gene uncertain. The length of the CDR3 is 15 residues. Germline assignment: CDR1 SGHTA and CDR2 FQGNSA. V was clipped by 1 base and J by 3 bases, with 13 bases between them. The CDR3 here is CASSLGVGPNYEQYV. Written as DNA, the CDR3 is TGTGCCAGCAGCTTAGGTGTTGGACCCAACTACGAGCAGTACGTC.

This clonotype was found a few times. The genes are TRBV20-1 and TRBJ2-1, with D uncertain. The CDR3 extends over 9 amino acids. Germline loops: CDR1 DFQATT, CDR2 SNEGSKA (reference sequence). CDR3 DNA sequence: TGCAGCTCAGGTCGGGAGCAGTTCTTC. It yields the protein CSSGREQFF.

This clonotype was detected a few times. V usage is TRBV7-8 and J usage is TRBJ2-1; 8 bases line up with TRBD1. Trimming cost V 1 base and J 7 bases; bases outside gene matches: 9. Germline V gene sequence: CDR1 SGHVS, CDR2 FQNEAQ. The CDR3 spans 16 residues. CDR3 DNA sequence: TGTGCCAGCAGCTTAGAGAGAACAGGGGGTAGGAATGAGCAGTTCTTC. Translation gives CASSLERTGGRNEQFF.

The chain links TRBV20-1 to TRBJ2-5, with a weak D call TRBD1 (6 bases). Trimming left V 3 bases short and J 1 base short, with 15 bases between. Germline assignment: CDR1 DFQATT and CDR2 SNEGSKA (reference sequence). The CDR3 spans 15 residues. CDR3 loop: CSARGQDTSQETQYF. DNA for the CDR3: TGCAGTGCTAGGGGACAAGATACCTCCCAAGAGACCCAGTACTTC.

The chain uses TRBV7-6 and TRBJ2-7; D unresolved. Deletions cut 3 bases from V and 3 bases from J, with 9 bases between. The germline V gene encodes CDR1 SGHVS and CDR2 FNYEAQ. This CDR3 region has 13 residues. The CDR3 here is CASSFGPNYEQYF. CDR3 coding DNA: TGTGCCAGCAGCTTCGGACCGAACTACGAGCAGTACTTC.

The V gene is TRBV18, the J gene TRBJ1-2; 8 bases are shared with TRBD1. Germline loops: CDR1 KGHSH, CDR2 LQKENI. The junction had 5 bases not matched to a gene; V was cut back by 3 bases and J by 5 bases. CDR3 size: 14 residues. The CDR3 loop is CASSPSGTGYGYTF. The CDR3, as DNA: TGTGCCAGCTCACCCTCAGGGACAGGTTATGGCTACACCTTC. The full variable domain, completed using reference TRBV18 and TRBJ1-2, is NAGVMQNPRHLVRRRGQEARLRCSPMKGHSHVYWYRQLPEEGLKFMVYLQKENIIDESGMPKERFSAEFPKEGPSILRIQQVVRGDSAAYFCASSPSGTGYGYTFGSGTRLTVV.

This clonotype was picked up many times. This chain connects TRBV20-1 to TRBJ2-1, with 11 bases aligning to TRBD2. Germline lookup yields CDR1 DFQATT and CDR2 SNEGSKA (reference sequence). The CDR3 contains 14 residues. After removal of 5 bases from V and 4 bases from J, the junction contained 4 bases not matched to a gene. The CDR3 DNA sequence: TGCAGTGCTGGGACTAGCGGCCTTTACAATGAGCAGTTCTTC. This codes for CSAGTSGLYNEQFF.

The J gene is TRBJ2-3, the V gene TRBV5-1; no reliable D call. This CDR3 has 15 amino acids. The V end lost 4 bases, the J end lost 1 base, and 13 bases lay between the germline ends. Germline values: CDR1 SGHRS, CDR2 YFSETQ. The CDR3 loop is CASSLQRPRTDTQYF. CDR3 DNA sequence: TGCGCCAGCAGCCTACAACGGCCTCGCACAGATACGCAGTATTTT.

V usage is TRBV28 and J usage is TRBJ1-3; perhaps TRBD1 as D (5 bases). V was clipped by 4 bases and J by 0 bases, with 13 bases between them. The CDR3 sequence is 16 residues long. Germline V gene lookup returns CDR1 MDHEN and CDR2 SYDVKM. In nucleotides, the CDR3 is TGTGCCAGCAGTTCTCTGGGGCACCGCTCTGGAAACACCATATATTTT. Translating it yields CASSSLGHRSGNTIYF.

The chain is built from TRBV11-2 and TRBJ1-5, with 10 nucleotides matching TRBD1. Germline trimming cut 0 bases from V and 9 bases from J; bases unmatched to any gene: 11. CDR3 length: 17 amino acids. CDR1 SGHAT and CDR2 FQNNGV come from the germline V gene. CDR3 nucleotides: TGTGCCAGCAGCTTAGAGTGGGACAGGGGACAATCGCGGCCCCAGCATTTT. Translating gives CASSLEWDRGQSRPQHF.

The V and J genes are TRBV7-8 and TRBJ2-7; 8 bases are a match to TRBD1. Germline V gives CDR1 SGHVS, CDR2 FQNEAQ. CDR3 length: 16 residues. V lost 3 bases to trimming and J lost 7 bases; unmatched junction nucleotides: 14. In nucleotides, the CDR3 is TGTGCCAGCAGCTTCCCCTGGGGTCAGGGGGCCGGAGAGCAGTACTTC. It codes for CASSFPWGQGAGEQYF.

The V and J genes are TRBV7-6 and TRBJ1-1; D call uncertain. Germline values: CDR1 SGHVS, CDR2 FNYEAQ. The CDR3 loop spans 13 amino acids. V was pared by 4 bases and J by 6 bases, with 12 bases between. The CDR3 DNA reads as TGTGCCAGCAGCTCCGTTTATGATTCTGAAGCTTTCTTT. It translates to CASSSVYDSEAFF.

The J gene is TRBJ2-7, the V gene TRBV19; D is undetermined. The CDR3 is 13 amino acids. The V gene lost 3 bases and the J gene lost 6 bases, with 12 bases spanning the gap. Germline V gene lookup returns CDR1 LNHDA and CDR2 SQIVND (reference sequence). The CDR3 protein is CASSISPKSEQYV. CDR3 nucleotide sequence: TGTGCCAGTAGTATTTCTCCTAAAAGCGAGCAGTACGTC.

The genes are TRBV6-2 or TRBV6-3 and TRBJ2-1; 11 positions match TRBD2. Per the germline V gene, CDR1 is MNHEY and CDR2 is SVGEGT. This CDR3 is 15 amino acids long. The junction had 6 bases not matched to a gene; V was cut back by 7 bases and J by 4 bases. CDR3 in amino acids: CASTPLAGVYNEQFF. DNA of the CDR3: TGTGCCAGCACCCCACTAGCGGGAGTGTACAATGAGCAGTTCTTC.

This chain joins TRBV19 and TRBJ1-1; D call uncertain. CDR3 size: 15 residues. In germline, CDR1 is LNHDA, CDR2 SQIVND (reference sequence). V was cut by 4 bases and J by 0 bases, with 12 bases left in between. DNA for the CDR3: TGTGCCAGTAGTAAGGACGGAACCATGAACACTGAAGCTTTCTTT. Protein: CASSKDGTMNTEAFF.

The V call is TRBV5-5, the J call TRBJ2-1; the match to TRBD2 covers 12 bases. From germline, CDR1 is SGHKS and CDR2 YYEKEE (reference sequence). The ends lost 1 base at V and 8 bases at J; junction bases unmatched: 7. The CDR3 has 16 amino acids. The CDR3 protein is CASSLPRLAGAHEQFF. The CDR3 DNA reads TGTGCCAGCAGCTTGCCGCGACTAGCGGGAGCCCATGAGCAGTTCTTC. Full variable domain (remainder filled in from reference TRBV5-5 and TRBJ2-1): DAGVTQSPTHLIKTRGQQVTLRCSPISGHKSVSWYQQVLGQGPQFIFQYYEKEERGRGNFPDRFSARQFPNYSSELNVNALLLGDSALYLCASSLPRLAGAHEQFFGPGTRLTVL.

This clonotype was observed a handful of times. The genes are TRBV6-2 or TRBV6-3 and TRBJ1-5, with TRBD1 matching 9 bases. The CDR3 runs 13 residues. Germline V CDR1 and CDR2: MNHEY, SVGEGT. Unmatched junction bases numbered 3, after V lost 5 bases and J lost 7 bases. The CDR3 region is CASSNRGHQPQHF. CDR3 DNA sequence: TGTGCCAGCAGTAACAGGGGGCACCAGCCCCAGCATTTT.

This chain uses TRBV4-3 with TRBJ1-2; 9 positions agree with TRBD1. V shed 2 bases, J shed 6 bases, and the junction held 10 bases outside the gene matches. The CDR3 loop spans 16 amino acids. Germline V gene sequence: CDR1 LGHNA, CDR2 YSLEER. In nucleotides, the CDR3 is TGCGCCAGCAGCCAAACAATATTGGGACAGGGAGATGGCTACACCTTC. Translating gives CASSQTILGQGDGYTF.

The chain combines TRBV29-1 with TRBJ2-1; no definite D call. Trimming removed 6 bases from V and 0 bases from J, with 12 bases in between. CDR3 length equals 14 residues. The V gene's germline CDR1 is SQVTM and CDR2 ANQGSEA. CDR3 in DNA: TGCAGCGTCGCCCTCAGGAGCTCCTACAATGAGCAGTTCTTC. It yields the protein CSVALRSSYNEQFF.

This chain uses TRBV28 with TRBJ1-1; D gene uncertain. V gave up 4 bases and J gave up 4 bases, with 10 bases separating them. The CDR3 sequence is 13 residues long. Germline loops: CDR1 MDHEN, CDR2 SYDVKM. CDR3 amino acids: CASSWAARTEAFF. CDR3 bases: TGTGCCAGCAGTTGGGCCGCGCGCACTGAAGCTTTCTTT.

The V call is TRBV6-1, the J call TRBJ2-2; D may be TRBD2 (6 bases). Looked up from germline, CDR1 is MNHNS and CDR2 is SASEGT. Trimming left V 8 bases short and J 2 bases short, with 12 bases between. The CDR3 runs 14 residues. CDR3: CASSGDRNTGELFF. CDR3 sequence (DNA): TGTGCCAGCTCGGGAGACAGAAACACCGGGGAGCTGTTTTTT.

The CDR3 region has the DNA TGCAGTGCTGAAGACGCGGGGACGGGAGGTTTCTACGAGCAGTACTTC. Translation: CSAEDAGTGGFYEQYF. This sequence joins TRBV20-1 and TRBJ2-7; 7 nucleotides agree with TRBD2. In germline, CDR1 is DFQATT, CDR2 SNEGSKA (reference sequence). The CDR3 consists of 16 residues. V lost 5 bases to trimming and J lost 3 bases; unmatched junction nucleotides: 16.

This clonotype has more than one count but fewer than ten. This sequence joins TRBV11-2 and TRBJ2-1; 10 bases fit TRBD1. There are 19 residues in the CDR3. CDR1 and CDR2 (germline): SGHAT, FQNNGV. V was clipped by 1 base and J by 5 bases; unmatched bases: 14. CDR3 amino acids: CASSLVLFIGTGDDNEQFF. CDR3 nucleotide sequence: TGTGCCAGCAGCTTAGTTTTATTTATAGGGACAGGGGATGACAATGAGCAGTTCTTC.

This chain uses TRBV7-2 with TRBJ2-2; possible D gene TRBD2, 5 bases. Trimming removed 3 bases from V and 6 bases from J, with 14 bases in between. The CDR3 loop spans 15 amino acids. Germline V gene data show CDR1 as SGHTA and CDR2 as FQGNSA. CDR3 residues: CASSLELQRAGELFF. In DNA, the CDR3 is TGTGCCAGCAGCTTGGAACTTCAGAGGGCCGGGGAGCTGTTTTTT.

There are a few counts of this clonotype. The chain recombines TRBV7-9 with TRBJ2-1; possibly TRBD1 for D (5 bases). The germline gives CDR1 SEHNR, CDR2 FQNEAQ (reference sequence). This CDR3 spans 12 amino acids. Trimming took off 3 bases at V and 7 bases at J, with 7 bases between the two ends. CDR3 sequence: CASSFGQNEQFF. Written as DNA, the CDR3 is TGTGCCAGCAGCTTCGGACAAAATGAGCAGTTCTTC.

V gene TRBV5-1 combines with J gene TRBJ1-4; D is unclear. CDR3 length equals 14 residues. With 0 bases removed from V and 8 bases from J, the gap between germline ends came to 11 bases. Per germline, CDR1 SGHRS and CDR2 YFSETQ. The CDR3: CASSLGLQEEKLFF. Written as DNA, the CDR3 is TGCGCCAGCAGCTTGGGGCTTCAAGAAGAAAAACTGTTTTTT. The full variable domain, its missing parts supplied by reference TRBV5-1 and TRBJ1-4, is KAGVTQTPRYLIKTRGQQVTLSCSPISGHRSVSWYQQTPGQGLQFLFEYFSETQRNKGNFPGRFSGRQFSNSRSEMNVSTLELGDSALYLCASSLGLQEEKLFFGSGTQLSVL.